These T cell receptor beta chains were read from a single sample in a study of beta chain features in type 1 diabetes. Profiling relied on immunoSEQ multiplex PCR, and the TCRdb table lists in-frame clones only, not all of them. The sample lists hundreds of thousands of clones, roughly 15% seen once, with over 5.5% in the top ten. The source material was central memory CD4+ T cells from blood. The receptors here all came from a young man in good health. The CDR3 runs from the conserved cysteine through the conserved F or W. The order of the fields is J gene, clone size, D gene, V gene, CDR3 protein, CDR3 DNA. D genes are given only for firm matches. Where a row states a size, it is once, few, many or the class of an expanded clone; other rows omit it.

TRBJ1-6 NA NA TRBV4-2 CASSLPGSNSPLHF TGTGCCAGCAGCTTACCAGGCAGTAATTCACCCCTCCACTTT
TRBJ2-3 NA TRBD2 TRBV7-2 CASSYTSGLRLDTQYF TGTGCCAGCAGCTACACCTCGGGACTAAGGTTAGATACGCAGTATTTT
TRBJ2-2 NA NA TRBV6-1 CASSEQRYTGELFF TGTGCCAGCAGTGAACAGCGGTACACCGGGGAGCTGTTTTTT
TRBJ2-7 NA NA TRBV6-6 CASSSRLREQYF TGTGCCAGCAGTTCCCGGTTGCGCGAGCAGTACTTC
TRBJ2-2 few TRBD1 TRBV9 CASSVAQGAGELFF TGTGCCAGCAGCGTAGCACAGGGGGCCGGGGAGCTGTTTTTT
TRBJ2-4 few NA TRBV5-1 CASSLGPDRNRYF TGCGCCAGCAGCTTGGGCCCAGACAGAAACCGGTACTTC
TRBJ2-3 few NA TRBV1 CTSSGSPASGDTQYF TGCACCAGCAGCGGATCGCCGGCTAGCGGGGATACGCAGTATTTT
TRBJ2-1 few NA TRBV27 CASSFDSANEQFF TGTGCCAGCAGTTTCGATAGCGCGAATGAGCAGTTCTTC
TRBJ1-4 NA NA TRBV6-1 CASSEWGVNEKLFF TGTGCCAGCAGTGAATGGGGGGTTAATGAAAAACTGTTTTTT
TRBJ2-7 few NA TRBV7-2 CASSLAVGRLPYEQYF TGTGCCAGCAGCTTAGCGGTCGGCCGTTTACCTTACGAGCAGTACTTC
TRBJ1-5 many NA TRBV15 CATSRDLGVSNQPQHF TGTGCCACCAGCAGAGATCTGGGCGTTAGCAATCAGCCCCAGCATTTT
TRBJ2-1 few NA TRBV11-2 CASSLEGGSYNEQFF TGTGCCAGCAGCTTAGAAGGGGGGTCCTACAATGAGCAGTTCTTC
TRBJ1-5 many NA TRBV27 CASRKEGVNTNQPQHF TGTGCCAGCCGTAAAGAAGGCGTAAATACCAATCAGCCCCAGCATTTT
TRBJ2-1 NA TRBD2 TRBV5-1 CASSLASGGKDEQFF TGCGCCAGCAGCTTGGCCTCGGGGGGTAAGGATGAGCAGTTCTTC
TRBJ1-2 few TRBD1 TRBV5-1 CASSDGQGAQGYTF TGCGCCAGCAGCGATGGACAGGGGGCGCAGGGCTACACCTTC
TRBJ2-7 NA NA TRBV7-9 CASSFERPEHEQYF TGTGCCAGCAGCTTCGAGAGGCCGGAGCACGAGCAGTACTTC
TRBJ1-6 NA TRBD1 TRBV25-1 CATSRDRASPLHF TGTGCCACCTCGCGGGACAGGGCGTCACCCCTCCACTTT
TRBJ2-1 NA NA TRBV6-4 CASSEEMTVYNEQFF TGTGCCAGCAGTGAAGAAATGACAGTGTACAATGAGCAGTTCTTC
TRBJ1-1 NA NA TRBV6-5 CAAKGIMNTEAFF TGTGCCGCCAAGGGGATAATGAACACTGAAGCTTTCTTT
TRBJ1-1 many NA TRBV14 CASSLSRRAFF TGTGCCAGCAGCCTATCCCGACGAGCTTTCTTT
TRBJ2-5 NA NA TRBV6-1 CASSRTEQETQYF TGTGCCAGCAGTAGGACAGAGCAAGAGACCCAGTACTTC
TRBJ1-1 once NA TRBV10-3 CAISDHRVGMNTEAFF TGTGCCATCAGTGACCACAGGGTGGGAATGAACACTGAAGCTTTCTTT
TRBJ2-1 NA NA TRBV7-2 CASSFGTYNEQFF TGTGCCAGCAGCTTCGGAACTTACAATGAGCAGTTCTTC
TRBJ2-2 NA NA TRBV6-5 CASSNTGSTGELFF TGTGCCAGCAGTAATACAGGGAGCACCGGGGAGCTGTTTTTT
TRBJ1-2 few NA TRBV7-2 CASSLVSAGTPEGGYTF TGTGCCAGCAGCTTAGTGTCGGCCGGGACACCCGAAGGTGGCTACACCTTC
TRBJ2-2 NA NA TRBV11-2 CASSLLLTGELFF TGTGCCAGCAGCTTATTACTCACCGGGGAGCTGTTTTTT
TRBJ2-5 NA TRBD2 TRBV6-1 CASTSGGAAETQYF TGTGCCAGCACCTCGGGGGGGGCTGCAGAGACCCAGTACTTC
TRBJ2-3 NA NA TRBV11-3 CASSDRTGTDTQYF TGTGCCAGCAGCGATAGGACAGGCACAGATACGCAGTATTTT
TRBJ2-3 NA NA TRBV7-2 CASSLYGVGTDTQYF TGTGCCAGCAGCTTGTACGGGGTTGGCACAGATACGCAGTATTTT
TRBJ2-6 NA NA TRBV27 CASSRSQLATGANVLTF TGTGCCAGCAGTCGAAGTCAGTTGGCTACTGGGGCCAACGTCCTGACTTTC
TRBJ2-3 NA NA TRBV20-1 CSARSALTQYF TGCAGTGCTAGGTCCGCGCTCACGCAGTATTTT
TRBJ2-6 many TRBD1 TRBV18 CASSRDRDGANVLTF TGTGCCAGCTCACGGGACAGGGACGGGGCCAACGTCCTGACTTTC
TRBJ2-2 NA NA TRBV11-2 CASSRGGAYGELFF TGTGCCAGCAGCCGGGGTGGGGCTTATGGGGAGCTGTTTTTT
TRBJ1-1 many NA TRBV5-6 CASSLVLGTEAFF TGTGCCAGCAGCTTGGTTCTGGGCACTGAAGCTTTCTTT
TRBJ2-7 NA NA TRBV19 CASQDGSSYEQYF TGTGCCAGCCAGGACGGAAGCTCCTACGAGCAGTACTTC
TRBJ2-3 few TRBD1 TRBV27 CASSLIGTGEYTDTQYF TGTGCCAGCAGTTTGATCGGGACAGGGGAATACACAGATACGCAGTATTTT
TRBJ2-3 NA TRBD2 TRBV4-3 CASSQAPTSGGLRTDTQYF TGCGCCAGCAGCCAAGCTCCGACTAGCGGGGGCCTACGCACAGATACGCAGTATTTT
TRBJ1-6 few NA TRBV25-1 CASSGLSYNSPLHF TGTGCCAGCAGTGGCCTATCCTATAATTCACCCCTCCACTTT
TRBJ1-6 few TRBD1 TRBV6-5 CASSRSLTGMSPLHF TGTGCCAGCAGTCGATCGCTGACAGGGATGTCACCCCTCCACTTT
TRBJ2-5 once TRBD1 TRBV30 CAWSVGTGTQYF TGTGCCTGGAGTGTCGGGACAGGGACCCAGTACTTC
TRBJ2-2 NA NA TRBV10-3 CAISESSRLQNTGELFF TGTGCCATCAGTGAGTCGAGTCGTCTACAGAACACCGGGGAGCTGTTTTTT
TRBJ1-2 many TRBD1 TRBV7-8 CASSRGQGDGYTF TGTGCCAGCAGCAGGGGGCAGGGGGACGGCTACACCTTC
TRBJ2-2 few NA TRBV13 CASSFGTANTGELFF TGTGCCAGCAGCTTCGGGACTGCGAACACCGGGGAGCTGTTTTTT
TRBJ2-4 NA NA TRBV19 CASRPPRAGGSNIQYF TGTGCCAGTAGACCCCCCCGGGCCGGGGGAAGCAACATTCAGTACTTC
TRBJ1-4 NA TRBD1 TRBV5-1 CASSLEGQGGEKLFF TGCGCCAGCAGCTTGGAGGGACAGGGCGGTGAAAAACTGTTTTTT
TRBJ1-2 many NA TRBV7-2 CASSLMGKFGYTF TGTGCCAGCAGCTTAATGGGGAAATTTGGCTACACCTTC
TRBJ2-5 few NA TRBV18 CASSLRQQQETQYF TGTGCCAGCTCATTGCGACAGCAGCAAGAGACCCAGTACTTC
TRBJ1-1 many NA TRBV4-1 CASSQVLLRTEAFF TGCGCCAGCAGCCAAGTCCTTCTACGGACTGAAGCTTTCTTT
TRBJ2-7 NA NA TRBV9 CASSVEPGIFYEQYF TGTGCCAGCAGCGTAGAACCCGGGATTTTCTACGAGCAGTACTTC
TRBJ1-1 NA NA TRBV5-1 CASSLTGLTSPEAFF TGCGCCAGCAGCTTGACCGGACTGACGTCCCCTGAAGCTTTCTTT
TRBJ2-7 few NA TRBV7-2 CASAFGGTLYEQYF TGTGCCAGCGCGTTTGGGGGTACTCTCTACGAGCAGTACTTC
TRBJ2-1 few NA TRBV5-6 CASSPDREAYNEQFF TGTGCCAGCAGTCCCGACAGGGAGGCCTACAATGAGCAGTTCTTC
TRBJ1-5 few NA TRBV7-8 CASSLGQGTSIQPQHF TGTGCCAGCAGCTTGGGGCAGGGGACTTCAATCCAGCCCCAGCATTTT
TRBJ1-5 NA NA TRBV2 CASTRDSDQPQHF TGTGCCAGCACCCGGGACTCAGATCAGCCCCAGCATTTT